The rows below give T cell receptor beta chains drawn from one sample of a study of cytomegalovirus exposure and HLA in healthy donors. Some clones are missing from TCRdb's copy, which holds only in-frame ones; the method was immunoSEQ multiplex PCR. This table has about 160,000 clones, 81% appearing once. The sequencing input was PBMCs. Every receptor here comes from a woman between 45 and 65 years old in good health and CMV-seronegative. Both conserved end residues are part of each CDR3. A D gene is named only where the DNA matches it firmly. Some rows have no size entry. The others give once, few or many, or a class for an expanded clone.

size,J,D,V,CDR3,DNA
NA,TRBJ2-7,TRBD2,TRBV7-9,CASSLGEGYERYF,TGTGCCAGCAGCCTGGGGGAGGGCTACGAGCGGTACTTC
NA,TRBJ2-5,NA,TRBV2,CASSPRGGTETQYF,TGTGCCAGCAGCCCAAGGGGGGGAACGGAGACCCAGTACTTC
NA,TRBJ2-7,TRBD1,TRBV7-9,CASSLGQGWEQYF,TGTGCCAGCAGCTTGGGACAGGGTTGGGAGCAGTACTTC
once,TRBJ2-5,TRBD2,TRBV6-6,CASMWGGQETQYF,TGTGCCAGCATGTGGGGGGGGCAAGAGACCCAGTACTTC
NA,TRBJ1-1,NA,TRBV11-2,CASSGRQPEAFF,TGTGCCAGCAGCGGACGACAGCCTGAAGCTTTCTTT
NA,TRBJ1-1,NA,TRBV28,CASRPPGPRRDTEAFF,TGTGCCAGCAGGCCACCGGGCCCCCGGAGGGACACTGAAGCTTTCTTT
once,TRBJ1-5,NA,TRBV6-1,CASSLEGRGNQPQHF,TGTGCCAGCAGTTTGGAGGGTAGGGGCAATCAGCCCCAGCATTTT
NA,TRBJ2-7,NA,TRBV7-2,CASSRDPYGGYEQYF,TGTGCCAGCAGCCGCGACCCTTATGGCGGCTACGAGCAGTACTTC
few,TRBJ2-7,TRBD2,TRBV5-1,CASSSLAGGVSYEQYF,TGCGCCAGCAGCTCGCTAGCGGGGGGGGTCTCCTACGAGCAGTACTTC
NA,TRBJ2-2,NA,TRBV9,CASSVDPSDTGELFF,TGTGCCAGCAGCGTGGATCCTAGCGACACCGGGGAGCTGTTTTTT
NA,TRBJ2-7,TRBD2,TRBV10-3,CAISESATSGGVYEQYF,TGTGCCATCAGTGAGTCAGCGACTAGCGGGGGCGTCTACGAGCAGTACTTC
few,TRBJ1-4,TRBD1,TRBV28,CASSSPGTGANEKLFF,TGTGCCAGCAGTTCACCCGGGACAGGTGCGAATGAAAAACTGTTTTTT
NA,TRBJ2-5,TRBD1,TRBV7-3,CASRVGPGQMGRMETQYF,TGTGCCAGCAGGGTAGGACCGGGACAGATGGGGCGGATGGAGACCCAGTACTTC
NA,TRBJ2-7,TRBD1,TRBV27,CASSPPPGTATYEQYF,TGTGCCAGCAGTCCACCTCCCGGGACAGCTACCTACGAGCAGTACTTC
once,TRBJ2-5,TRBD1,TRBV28,CASSQSGGWMETQYF,TGTGCCAGCAGTCAATCAGGGGGCTGGATGGAGACCCAGTACTTC
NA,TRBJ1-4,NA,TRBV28,CASSLGRANEKLFF,TGTGCCAGCAGTTTAGGCAGGGCAAATGAAAAACTGTTTTTT
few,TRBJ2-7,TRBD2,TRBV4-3,CASSQEFTSEAYEQYF,TGCGCCAGCAGCCAAGAGTTCACTAGCGAAGCCTACGAGCAGTACTTC
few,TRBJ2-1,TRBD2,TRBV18,CASSGLAGTECLF,TGTGCCAGCTCGGGATTAGCGGGAACAGAATGTCTCTTC
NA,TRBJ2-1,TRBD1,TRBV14,CASSLLLGQGYNEQFF,TGTGCCAGCAGCCTCCTGTTAGGACAGGGGTACAATGAGCAGTTCTTC
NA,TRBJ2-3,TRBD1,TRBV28,CASSLARGQGTDTQYF,TGTGCCAGCAGTTTAGCAAGGGGGCAGGGGACAGATACGCAGTATTTT
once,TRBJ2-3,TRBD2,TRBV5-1,CASSFERGGTDTQYF,TGCGCCAGCAGCTTTGAACGGGGGGGTACAGATACGCAGTATTTT
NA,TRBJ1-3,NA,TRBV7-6,CASSLATTGDTIYF,TGTGCCAGCAGCTTAGCCACGACAGGCGACACCATATATTTT
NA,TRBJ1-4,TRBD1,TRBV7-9,CSSSLGDREDEKLFF,TGTTCCAGCAGCTTAGGGGACAGGGAAGACGAAAAACTGTTTTTT
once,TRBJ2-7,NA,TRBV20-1,CSAERQAEQYF,TGCAGTGCCGAACGACAGGCCGAGCAGTACTTC
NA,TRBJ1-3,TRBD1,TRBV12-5,CASGPGQGGNTIYF,TGTGCTAGTGGCCCCGGACAGGGCGGAAACACCATATATTTT
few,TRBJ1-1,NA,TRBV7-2,CASSLVTGAEAFF,TGTGCCAGCAGCTTAGTTACGGGGGCTGAAGCTTTCTTT
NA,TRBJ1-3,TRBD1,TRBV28,CASSLGTGEYSGNTIYF,TGTGCCAGCAGTTTAGGGACAGGTGAATACTCTGGAAACACCATATATTTT
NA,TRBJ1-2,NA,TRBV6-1,CASSEYRWDGYTF,TGTGCCAGCAGTGAATACAGGTGGGATGGCTACACCTTC
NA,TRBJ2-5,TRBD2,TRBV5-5,CASSLLAGGPKTQYF,TGTGCCAGCAGCTTGCTAGCGGGGGGGCCTAAGACCCAGTACTTC
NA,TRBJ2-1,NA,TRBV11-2,CASSLDRGSFQFF,TGTGCCAGCAGCTTAGATCGGGGGTCGTTCCAGTTCTTC
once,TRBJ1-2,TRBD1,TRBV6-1,CASTDRGGYGYTF,TGTGCCAGCACGGACAGGGGTGGATATGGCTACACCTTC
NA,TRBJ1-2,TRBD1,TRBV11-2,CASSIGTGGYGYTF,TGTGCCAGCAGCATTGGGACAGGGGGCTATGGCTACACCTTC
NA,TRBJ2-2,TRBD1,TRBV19,CASSIRGYGTGGPMNTGELFF,TGTGCCAGTAGTATAAGGGGATACGGGACAGGGGGGCCCATGAACACCGGGGAGCTGTTTTTT
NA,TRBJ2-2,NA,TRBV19,CASRTGEVAGELFF,TGTGCCAGCCGAACAGGGGAGGTGGCCGGGGAGCTGTTTTTT
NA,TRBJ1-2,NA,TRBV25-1,CASSDDPTGVYGYTF,TGTGCCAGCAGTGACGACCCGACAGGAGTCTATGGCTACACCTTC
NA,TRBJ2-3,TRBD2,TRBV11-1,CASSLVRRGTHTDTQYF,TGTGCCAGCAGCTTAGTACGGCGGGGGACTCACACAGATACGCAGTATTTT
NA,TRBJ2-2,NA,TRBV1,CTSSQDLTAGGLTGELFF,TGCACCAGCAGCCAAGATCTTACGGCGGGGGGGCTCACCGGGGAGCTGTTTTTT
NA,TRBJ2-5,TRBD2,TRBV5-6,CASSRAAGAEYF,TGTGCCAGCAGCCGCGCGGCGGGAGCCGAGTACTTC
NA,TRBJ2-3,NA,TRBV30,CAWRNLQRTTDTQYF,TGTGCCTGGAGGAATCTCCAGCGAACCACAGATACGCAGTATTTT
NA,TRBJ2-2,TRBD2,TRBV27,CASSWASGTGELFF,TGTGCCAGCAGTTGGGCTAGCGGCACCGGGGAGCTGTTTTTT
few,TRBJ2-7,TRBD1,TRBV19,CASSTNTGTGHEQYF,TGTGCCAGTAGTACCAACACCGGGACAGGGCACGAGCAGTACTTC
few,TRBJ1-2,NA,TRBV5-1,CASSQSDSANGYTF,TGCGCCAGCAGTCAAAGTGACAGTGCCAATGGCTACACCTTC
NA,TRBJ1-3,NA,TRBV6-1,CASKFPGAGNTIYF,TGTGCCAGCAAATTCCCAGGGGCTGGAAACACCATATATTTT
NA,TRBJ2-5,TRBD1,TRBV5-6,CASSGTQGGQETQYF,TGTGCCAGCAGCGGAACACAGGGGGGACAAGAGACCCAGTACTTC
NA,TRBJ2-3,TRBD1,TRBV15,CATTGSGRGDTQYF,TGTGCCACGACAGGGTCTGGGCGCGGGGATACGCAGTATTTT
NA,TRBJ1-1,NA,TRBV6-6,CASSLWETGRRTEAFF,TGTGCCAGCAGCTTATGGGAGACAGGACGGAGGACTGAAGCTTTCTTT
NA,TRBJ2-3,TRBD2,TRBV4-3,CASSQGLAGGRTDTQYF,TGCGCCAGCAGCCAAGGTCTAGCGGGGGGGCGAACAGATACGCAGTATTTT
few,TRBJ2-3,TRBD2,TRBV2,CASSETGGSTDTQYF,TGTGCCAGCAGTGAAACGGGAGGGAGCACAGATACGCAGTATTTT
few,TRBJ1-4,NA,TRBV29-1,CSVIQGFSNEKLFF,TGCAGCGTTATTCAGGGTTTTTCTAATGAAAAACTGTTTTTT
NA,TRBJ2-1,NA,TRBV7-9,CASSLLADYNEQFF,TGTGCCAGCAGCTTATTAGCGGACTACAATGAGCAGTTCTTC
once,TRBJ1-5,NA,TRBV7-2,CASSLEQGDQPQHF,TGTGCCAGCAGCTTAGAACAGGGCGATCAGCCCCAGCATTTT
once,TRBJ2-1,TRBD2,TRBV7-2,CASSAQGLAIPNEQFF,TGTGCCAGCAGCGCTCAGGGACTAGCGATACCTAATGAGCAGTTCTTC
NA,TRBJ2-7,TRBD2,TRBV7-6,CASSGGTSGAYEQYF,TGTGCCAGCAGCGGAGGGACTAGCGGAGCCTACGAGCAGTACTTC
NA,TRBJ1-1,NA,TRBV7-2,CAASVNTEAFF,TGTGCCGCCTCGGTTAACACTGAAGCTTTCTTT
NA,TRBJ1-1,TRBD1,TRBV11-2,CASSYGQGYTEAFF,TGTGCCAGCAGCTACGGACAGGGATACACTGAAGCTTTCTTT
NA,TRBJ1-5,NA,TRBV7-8,CASSLVGRANQPQHF,TGTGCCAGCAGCTTAGTAGGCAGGGCAAATCAGCCCCAGCATTTT
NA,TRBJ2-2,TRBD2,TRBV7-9,CASSFGTSPAGELFF,TGTGCCAGCAGCTTCGGGACTAGCCCGGCCGGGGAGCTGTTTTTT
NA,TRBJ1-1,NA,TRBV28,CASSSPGGRTEAFF,TGTGCCAGCAGTTCTCCCGGGGGAAGGACTGAAGCTTTCTTT
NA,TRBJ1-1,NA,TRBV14,CASSRFDGGTELF,TGTGCCAGCAGCCGCTTCGATGGCGGGACGGAACTCTTT